This T cell receptor beta chain was identified in a study of fetal regulatory T cell absence and autoimmunity. Broader study findings: Broadly similar TRB gene family usage was seen in pancreas and cord blood. Oligoclonal TCR enrichment in pancreas over cord blood reached over 90-fold for some clones.

This was a survey-level run. The method was immunoSEQ multiplex PCR; TCRdb's version includes in-frame clones alone and lacks a portion of them. Of about 46,000 clones in the sample, 70% to 85% were seen once. The junction had 5 bases not matched to a gene; V was cut back by 5 bases and J by 3 bases. The length of the CDR3 is 16 residues. CDR1 and CDR2 from the germline V gene are SGHVS and FQNEAQ. This clone appeared a single time. Its antigen is not known. This sequence was found in a newborn boy with IPEX syndrome. The chain joins TRBV7-8 to TRBJ2-3; TRBD2 aligns across 13 bases. The sequenced sample consisted of cord blood. The CDR3 DNA is TGTGCCAGCAGCCTCGGGACTAGCGGGATTACAGATACGCAGTATTTT. As protein: CASSLGTSGITDTQYF.